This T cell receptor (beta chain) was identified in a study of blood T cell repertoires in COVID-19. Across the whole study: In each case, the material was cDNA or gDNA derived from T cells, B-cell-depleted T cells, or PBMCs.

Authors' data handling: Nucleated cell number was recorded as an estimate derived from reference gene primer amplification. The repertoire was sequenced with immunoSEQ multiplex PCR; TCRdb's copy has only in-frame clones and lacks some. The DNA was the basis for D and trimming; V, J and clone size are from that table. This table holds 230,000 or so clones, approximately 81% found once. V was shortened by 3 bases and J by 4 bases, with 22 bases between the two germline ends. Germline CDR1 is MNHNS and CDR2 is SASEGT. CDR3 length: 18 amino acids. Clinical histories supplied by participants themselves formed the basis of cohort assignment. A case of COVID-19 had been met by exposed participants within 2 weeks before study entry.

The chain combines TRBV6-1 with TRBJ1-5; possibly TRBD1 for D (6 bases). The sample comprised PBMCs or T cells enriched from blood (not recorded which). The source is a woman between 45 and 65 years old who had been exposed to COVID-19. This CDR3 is CASSEWSLEQGKNQPQHF. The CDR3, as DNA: TGTGCCAGCAGTGAGTGGTCTCTTGAACAGGGCAAAAATCAGCCCCAGCATTTT.